Listed below are T cell receptor beta chains from one sample, sequenced in a study of blood T cell repertoires in COVID-19. Sequenced by immunoSEQ multiplex PCR; TCRdb stores in-frame clones only, minus some. The sample shows approximately 86,000 clones, 80% to 90% of them seen only once. Sequenced input: peripheral blood. The receptors originated from a man between 50 and 59 years old with acute or convalescent COVID-19. Both conserved end residues are part of each CDR3. A D gene is named only where the DNA matches it firmly. A clone size is listed for some rows: how often the clone was seen (once, few, many), or a class if it is expanded.

j_call v_call clone_size cdr3_length d_call cdr3_aa cdr3_nt
TRBJ1-2 TRBV5-1 NA 14 TRBD1 CASSQGQGSGGYTF TGCGCCAGCAGCCAAGGACAGGGGTCAGGTGGCTACACCTTC
TRBJ1-2 TRBV9 NA 15 TRBD1 CASSEQTGTAYGYTF TGTGCCAGCAGCGAGCAAACCGGGACAGCCTATGGCTACACCTTC
TRBJ2-5 TRBV7-3 NA 16 NA CASSLTWTLNGETQYF TGTGCCAGCAGCTTAACTTGGACATTAAACGGGGAGACCCAGTACTTC
TRBJ1-2 TRBV30 NA 12 NA CAYQTGLDGYTF TGTGCCTACCAGACAGGACTAGATGGCTACACCTTC
TRBJ2-1 TRBV2 NA 14 TRBD1 CASSLRADRVKQFF TGTGCCAGCAGCCTCCGAGCTGACAGGGTCAAGCAGTTCTTC
TRBJ1-1 TRBV12-3/TRBV12-4 NA 12 TRBD1 CASTRDRGRAFF TGTGCCAGCACCCGGGACAGGGGGCGAGCTTTCTTT
TRBJ1-2 TRBV29-1 NA 12 NA CSVGSDTYGYTF TGCAGCGTAGGTTCGGACACCTATGGCTACACCTTC
TRBJ1-2 TRBV24-1 once 16 TRBD1 CATRGTGTGGSDGYTF TGTGCCACCAGGGGCACCGGGACAGGGGGCTCAGATGGCTACACCTTC
TRBJ2-5 TRBV19 NA 15 NA CASSITSGNQETQYF TGTGCCAGTAGTATCACTTCCGGGAACCAAGAGACCCAGTACTTC
TRBJ1-1 TRBV29-1 NA 13 TRBD1 CSVTRDSYTEAFF TGCAGCGTGACCCGGGACAGTTACACTGAAGCTTTCTTT
TRBJ2-1 TRBV5-8 NA 15 TRBD2 CASSLVVIAGGEQFF TGTGCCAGCAGCTTGGTGGTGATAGCGGGGGGCGAGCAGTTCTTC
TRBJ2-3 TRBV24-1 NA 17 TRBD2 CATSDLRLAGGTDTQYF TGTGCCACCAGTGATTTGAGGCTAGCGGGGGGCACAGATACGCAGTATTTT
TRBJ1-2 TRBV27 NA 15 NA CASSSRQRTNYGYTF TGTGCCAGCAGTTCAAGACAGAGAACTAACTATGGCTACACCTTC
TRBJ2-3 TRBV5-1 NA 15 TRBD2 CASSSPTKAAGAQYF TGCGCCAGCAGCTCACCGACAAAAGCGGCGGGGGCGCAGTATTTT
TRBJ1-2 TRBV2 NA 14 TRBD1 CASIGTGGNYGYTF TGTGCCAGCATTGGGACAGGGGGAAACTATGGCTACACCTTC
TRBJ2-5 TRBV11-2 NA 15 NA CASSLDPGTKETQYF TGTGCCAGCAGCTTAGATCCGGGGACAAAAGAGACCCAGTACTTC
TRBJ2-7 TRBV30 NA 12 NA CAWRTDTYEQYF TGTGCCTGGAGGACAGATACCTACGAGCAGTACTTC
TRBJ1-5 TRBV7-3 once 16 TRBD1 CASSSQPGSGGQPQHF TGTGCCAGCAGCTCACAACCGGGATCAGGGGGCCAGCCCCAGCATTTT
TRBJ2-5 TRBV20-1 NA 15 TRBD2 CSASTLAGAGETQYF TGCAGTGCTAGTACTCTAGCGGGGGCCGGGGAGACCCAGTACTTC
TRBJ1-4 TRBV3-1/TRBV3-2 NA 16 NA CASSHSWRAANEKLFF TGTGCCAGCAGCCATTCCTGGAGAGCTGCTAATGAAAAACTGTTTTTT
TRBJ1-2 TRBV28 NA 15 NA CASSFGGVDNYGYTF TGTGCCAGCAGTTTTGGAGGGGTGGACAACTATGGCTACACCTTC
TRBJ2-5 TRBV2 NA 13 NA CASNPGVGETQYF TGTGCCAGCAACCCAGGGGTCGGGGAGACCCAGTACTTC
TRBJ2-2 TRBV7-8 NA 19 TRBD2 CASSQGASGGVANTGELFF TGTGCCAGCAGCCAAGGAGCTAGCGGGGGTGTCGCGAACACCGGGGAGCTGTTTTTT
TRBJ1-2 TRBV7-9 NA 13 NA CASSLGTNDGYTF TGTGCCAGCAGCTTAGGGACAAATGATGGCTACACCTTC
TRBJ1-1 TRBV19 NA 14 NA CASSFQGSVPEAFF TGTGCCAGTAGTTTCCAGGGGAGTGTGCCTGAAGCTTTCTTT
TRBJ2-2 TRBV4-2 few 18 TRBD2 CASSGDLSGGVNTGELFF TGTGCCAGCAGCGGAGACCTTAGCGGGGGGGTTAACACCGGGGAGCTGTTTTTT
TRBJ1-4 TRBV10-3 NA 12 NA CAISERGEKLFF TGTGCCATCAGTGAACGAGGTGAAAAACTGTTTTTT
TRBJ1-4 TRBV5-1 NA 19 TRBD1 CASSSRDRGLVATNEKLFF TGCGCCAGCAGCAGCCGGGACAGGGGCTTGGTCGCAACTAATGAAAAACTGTTTTTT
TRBJ1-5 TRBV11-2 NA 14 NA CASSLDRGNQPQHF TGTGCCAGCAGCTTAGACAGGGGCAATCAGCCCCAGCATTTT